These T cell receptor beta chains were read from a single sample in a study of blood T cell repertoires in COVID-19. Clones were sequenced by immunoSEQ multiplex PCR, and TCRdb holds only the in-frame ones, with some missing. This sample has 150,000 to 200,000 clones, with just over 90% found just once. Input material: peripheral blood. These receptors all stem from a young man with COVID-19, enrolled during active disease. Both conserved end residues are part of each CDR3. The D gene is left open where the match is weak. Clone size is stated in some rows and not others, as once, few, many or a class when expanded.

TRBJ2-1,NA,TRBD2,18,TRBV5-1,TGCGCCAGCAGAGTCGACGGACTAGCGGGAGTGGTCTACAATGAGCAGTTCTTC,CASRVDGLAGVVYNEQFF
TRBJ2-7,NA,TRBD2,15,TRBV19,TGTGCCAGTAGTCGGCTGGCGGGAGGAACCTACGAGCAGTACTTC,CASSRLAGGTYEQYF
TRBJ2-1,NA,NA,15,TRBV27,TGTGCCAGCAGTCAGGGTCCTTTCTCCTACAATGAGCAGTTCTTC,CASSQGPFSYNEQFF
TRBJ2-3,NA,NA,18,TRBV2,TGTGCCAGCAGTGAATTGGGCGGGACTCGCGTTAGCACAGATACGCAGTATTTT,CASSELGGTRVSTDTQYF
TRBJ1-5,NA,NA,18,TRBV30,TGTGCCTGGAGTCTCTTCCAGGGAGGGGTCCGAAGCAATCAGCCCCAGCATTTT,CAWSLFQGGVRSNQPQHF
TRBJ1-1,NA,TRBD1,14,TRBV30,TGTGCCTGGAGTCGACAGGGGGTGAACACTGAAGCTTTCTTT,CAWSRQGVNTEAFF
TRBJ1-1,NA,NA,15,TRBV27,TGTGCCAGCAGTTTCGCAGGGGCCATGAACACTGAAGCTTTCTTT,CASSFAGAMNTEAFF
TRBJ2-5,once,TRBD2,16,TRBV19,TGTGCCAGTAGTACTTCCCCCGGACTAGCTGTAGAGACCCAGTACTTC,CASSTSPGLAVETQYF
TRBJ2-3,once,NA,14,TRBV24-1,TGTGCCACCAGTGACCCAGGGCCCCCCGATACGCAGTATTTT,CATSDPGPPDTQYF
TRBJ2-7,NA,NA,14,TRBV2,TGTGCCAGCAGTGTTTACGGGAAGATCTACGAGCAGTACTTC,CASSVYGKIYEQYF
TRBJ1-1,NA,NA,17,TRBV4-1,TGCGCCAGCATATCGTTAACCACCGAGCGGGGGGGCACTGAAGCTTTCTTT,CASISLTTERGGTEAFF
TRBJ1-1,NA,TRBD1,14,TRBV10-3,TGTGCCATCAGTGGGGGACAGGGGGACACTGAAGCTTTCTTT,CAISGGQGDTEAFF
TRBJ2-7,NA,NA,15,TRBV9,TGTGCCAGCAGCGCACCCGGGACACCCCATAACGAGCAGTACTTC,CASSAPGTPHNEQYF
TRBJ2-7,NA,NA,13,TRBV12-3/TRBV12-4,TGTGCCAGCAGTTTAGCGCAGGGTCGCGAGCAGTACTTC,CASSLAQGREQYF
TRBJ2-1,NA,TRBD1,13,TRBV11-1,TGTGCCAGCAGTGAGACAGGGGGCCCTGAGCAGTTCTTC,CASSETGGPEQFF
TRBJ2-3,NA,TRBD2,16,TRBV7-9,TGTGCCAGCAGCTTCGCTAGCGGGAAAAGCACAGATACGCAGTATTTT,CASSFASGKSTDTQYF
TRBJ2-7,NA,NA,12,TRBV27,TGTGCCAGCAGCCCCCCCAACTACGAGCAGTACTTC,CASSPPNYEQYF
TRBJ2-7,NA,NA,18,TRBV11-2,TGTGCCAGCAGCTCCCTCCGGTACGACGCGGACAGTTCCTACGAGCAGTACTTC,CASSSLRYDADSSYEQYF
TRBJ2-1,NA,TRBD2,17,TRBV7-6,TGTGCCAGCAGCTTCCTGGGGCCCAGCGGGAGGATAAATGAGCAGTTCTTC,CASSFLGPSGRINEQFF
TRBJ2-5,NA,TRBD2,16,TRBV11-2,TGTGCCAGCAGCTCGGGACTAGCGGGAGGAGGAGAGACCCAGTACTTC,CASSSGLAGGGETQYF
TRBJ2-7,NA,NA,12,TRBV12-3/TRBV12-4,TGTGCCAGCAGTTTATCCCTCTACGAGCAGTACTTC,CASSLSLYEQYF
TRBJ2-7,NA,TRBD2,14,TRBV19,TGTGCCAGTAGCCCCTCCGGGGGGACCTACGAGCAGTACTTC,CASSPSGGTYEQYF
TRBJ1-2,NA,NA,16,TRBV19,TGTGCCAGTAGTAATTTTCGCCAGGGTATGGACTATGGCTACACCTTC,CASSNFRQGMDYGYTF
TRBJ2-5,NA,NA,14,TRBV18,TGTGCCAGCTCACCACGGTCGGGTCGGGAGACCCAGTACTTC,CASSPRSGRETQYF
TRBJ1-5,once,NA,15,TRBV19,TGTGCCGCTGCAAGCAGGGGAGTTGGAAATCAGCCCCAGCATTTT,CAAASRGVGNQPQHF
TRBJ2-7,NA,TRBD1,12,TRBV30,TGTGCCTGGAGTGGGGACAGCTACGAGCAGTACTTC,CAWSGDSYEQYF
TRBJ2-7,NA,NA,15,TRBV27,TGTGCCAGCAGTTCCCCGGGGACAAGGTCCTACGAGCAGTACTTC,CASSSPGTRSYEQYF
TRBJ2-7,NA,NA,16,TRBV7-9,TGTGCCAGCAGCTTATACCCCAGACTAGACTTCTACGAGCAGTACTTC,CASSLYPRLDFYEQYF
TRBJ1-2,NA,NA,16,TRBV30,TGTGCCTGGAGTGTACTTCGCAGGGCCGAAAACTATGGCTACACCTTC,CAWSVLRRAENYGYTF
TRBJ1-2,NA,NA,11,TRBV20-1,TGCAGTGCTAGAAGGGGCGCTGGCTACACCTTC,CSARRGAGYTF
TRBJ1-2,once,TRBD1,15,TRBV5-4,TGTGCCAGCAGCGCCTCGACAGGGTCCGACTATGGCTACACCTTC,CASSASTGSDYGYTF
TRBJ1-5,once,NA,15,TRBV19,TGTGCCAGTAGGGATCCGGGAGGCAGCAATCAGCCCCAGCATTTT,CASRDPGGSNQPQHF
TRBJ2-7,NA,TRBD2,15,TRBV9,TGTGCCAGCAGCGCCGGGACTAGCGGCTCCTACGAGCAGTACTTC,CASSAGTSGSYEQYF
TRBJ2-7,NA,TRBD2,16,TRBV5-1,TGCGCCAGCAGCCCGGGGGAGGGGAGGCTCTCCTACGAGCAGTACTTC,CASSPGEGRLSYEQYF
TRBJ1-2,NA,TRBD1,13,TRBV7-2,TGTGCCAGCGCCTCAGGGGGTAACTATGGCTACACCTTC,CASASGGNYGYTF
TRBJ2-7,NA,NA,13,TRBV28,TGTGCCAGCAGTTTAAGCGGCGGTTACGAGCAGTACTTC,CASSLSGGYEQYF
TRBJ2-6,NA,TRBD1,17,TRBV19,TGTGCCAGCCAACCCCCGGGACAGATCTCTGGGGCCAACGTCCTGACTTTC,CASQPPGQISGANVLTF
TRBJ1-2,NA,TRBD1,14,TRBV6-6,TGTGCCAGCAGTTACGGGGACAGGGGAGGAGGCTACACCTTC,CASSYGDRGGGYTF
TRBJ1-2,NA,TRBD1,13,TRBV7-9,TGTGCCAGCAGCCCAGGGGGCGTCTATGGCTACACCTTC,CASSPGGVYGYTF
TRBJ2-1,NA,NA,12,TRBV10-3,TGTGCCGGAGGGAGCCGCTACAATGAGCAGTTCTTC,CAGGSRYNEQFF
TRBJ2-7,NA,NA,15,TRBV4-3,TGCGCCAGCAGCCAAGAGGGGGGTAGTAACCACGAGCAGTACTTC,CASSQEGGSNHEQYF
TRBJ2-2,few,NA,14,TRBV14,TGTGCCAGCAGCGTAGGAGAAAACACCGGGGAGCTGTTTTTT,CASSVGENTGELFF
TRBJ2-7,NA,NA,15,TRBV30,TGTGCCTGGAGTGTACCAATACAGGTGGCGAGGGAGCAGTACTTC,CAWSVPIQVAREQYF
TRBJ2-7,NA,TRBD2,16,TRBV18,TGTGCCAGCTCACCCCTTAGCGGGAGCTTCTCCTACGAGCAGTACTTC,CASSPLSGSFSYEQYF
TRBJ1-3,NA,TRBD1,14,TRBV7-9,TGTGCCAGCAGCTCGCGGACAGGAGGCGACACCATATATTTT,CASSSRTGGDTIYF
TRBJ2-3,NA,NA,17,TRBV19,TGTGCCAGTAGTCCGCGGGAGGTCCAGGGGGGCACAGATACGCAGTATTTT,CASSPREVQGGTDTQYF
TRBJ2-2,NA,TRBD2,17,TRBV9,TGTGCCAGCAGCCCCCGGGGGACTAGCGGGAGAGCCGGGGAGCTGTTTTTT,CASSPRGTSGRAGELFF
TRBJ1-2,once,NA,14,TRBV19,TGTGCCAGTAGTATCGGCAGGGCCGACTATGGCTACACCTTC,CASSIGRADYGYTF
TRBJ2-7,NA,TRBD1,14,TRBV7-8,TGTGCCAGCAGCTTAGCTGGACAGGGGGACGAGCAGTACTTC,CASSLAGQGDEQYF
TRBJ1-3,NA,TRBD1,15,TRBV11-1,TGTGCCAGCAGCTGGGGGACAGCAGGTGGAAACACCATATATTTT,CASSWGTAGGNTIYF
TRBJ2-1,NA,TRBD2,15,TRBV19,TGTGCCAGTAGTACCCGACTAGCGGGAGATCCTGAGCAGTTCTTC,CASSTRLAGDPEQFF
TRBJ2-7,once,TRBD1,13,TRBV27,TGTGCCAGCAGTCCAGGGACAGGTTACGAGCAGTACTTC,CASSPGTGYEQYF
TRBJ1-2,NA,NA,12,TRBV30,TGTGCCTGGAGTCCGACAGTCTATGGCTACACCTTC,CAWSPTVYGYTF
TRBJ2-7,NA,TRBD2,16,TRBV7-2,TGTGCCAGCAGCTTAGCTAGCGGGACCTTCTCCTACGAGCAGTACTTC,CASSLASGTFSYEQYF
TRBJ1-2,NA,NA,11,TRBV6-5,TGTGCCGCTGGCGGGGGGGACGGCTACACCTTC,CAAGGGDGYTF
TRBJ2-5,NA,NA,14,TRBV4-2,TGTGCCAGCAGCCCGGGACTGCAAGCAGAGACCCAGTACTTC,CASSPGLQAETQYF
TRBJ2-1,once,TRBD2,16,TRBV19,TGTGCCAGTACCCATTTTAGCGGGAGCTCCTACAATGAGCAGTTCTTC,CASTHFSGSSYNEQFF
TRBJ2-1,few,TRBD1,16,TRBV7-6,TGTGCCAGCAGCGTAGGACAGGCCCTCTCCTACAATGAGCAGTTCTTC,CASSVGQALSYNEQFF